The 30 T cell receptor delta chains in this list originate from one sample, sequenced in a study of gamma-delta T cells after stem cell transplantation. TCRdb fed the RT-PCR reads to CATT. The data contain just over 4,500 delta-chain clones, 1.5% to 2.5% of them singletons. Sequencing was performed on gamma-delta T cells. The receptor set was obtained from a human donor. It is not recorded whose cells these are; they may come from a transplant donor.

This clone has only a few counts. A far larger clone is only one base removed, so a read error is likely. This CDR3 is also generated by other DNA sequences in the sample. This chain joins TRDV2 and TRDJ1; D may be TRDD3 (6 bases). The CDR3 extends over 16 amino acids. V was shortened by 3 bases and J by 0 bases, with 16 bases between the two germline ends. CDR1 and CDR2 (germline): GEAIGNYY, EKD. CDR3 sequence reads: CACDPLGGAYTDKLIF. The CDR3 DNA sequence: TGTGCCTGTGACCCGCTTGGGGGGGCATACACCGATAAACTCATCTTT.

This clone occurred a few times. For this DNA, TCRdb reports the protein of a much larger clone, which diverges at residue 2, most likely from a read error; the protein presented here is translated directly from the DNA. The chain carries TRDV2 and TRDJ1; 7 positions agree with TRDD3. Germline V lookup: CDR1 GEAIGNYY, CDR2 EKD. The CDR3 covers 13 residues. CDR3 sequence: CSCDTVLGKKLIF. The CDR3 DNA reads as TGTTCCTGTGACACAGTACTGGGGAAAAAACTCATCTTT.

This clone ranks as medium-sized. The genes are TRDV2 and TRDJ3; TRDD3 matches at 7 bases. The germline V gene encodes CDR1 GEAIGNYY and CDR2 EKD. V shed 3 bases, J shed 0 bases, and the junction held 22 bases outside the gene matches. The CDR3 length is 23 residues. The CDR3 region has the DNA TGTGCCTGTGACCCGGCAGTTTCGCGTACTGGGGACCCAAGCTCCTGGGACACCCGACAGATGTTTTTC. Translation: CACDPAVSRTGDPSSWDTRQMFF.

Note on this clone: This likely traces to a read error, being one base from a far larger clone. The same CDR3 arises from other DNA sequences in this sample as well. DNA for the CDR3: TGTGCCTGTGACCCCCTGCTGGGGGAGTACACCGATAAACTCATCTTT. Its protein product is CACDPLLGEYTDKLIF. The rearrangement links TRDV2 to TRDJ1, with 8 bases identical to TRDD3. V was clipped by 3 bases and J by 0 bases; unmatched bases: 8. The CDR3 runs 16 residues. CDR1 GEAIGNYY and CDR2 EKD come from the germline V gene.

Points on this clone: TCRdb assigns this DNA the protein of a much larger clone, which departs from its translation at residue 5; this likely reflects a read error, and the protein shown comes from translating the DNA. The rearrangement uses TRDV2 and TRDJ1; D ambiguous. Trimming stripped 0 bases from V and 3 bases from J, with 7 bases between. The CDR3 is made up of 13 amino acids. Looked up from germline, CDR1 is GEAIGNYY and CDR2 is EKD. CDR3 protein: CACDTISADKLIF. The DNA for the CDR3 is TGTGCCTGTGACACCATCTCAGCCGATAAACTCATCTTT.

In this sample, this clone turned up a few times. The protein held in TCRdb is that of a much larger clone and does not match this DNA's translation at residue 8, likely because of a read error; the protein shown is translated from the DNA. The CDR3 DNA reads as TGTGCCTGTGACCCCTTGGGGATAACAGGGGATAAACTCATCTTT. This translates into CACDPLGITGDKLIF. The chain couples TRDV2 to TRDJ1; 7 bases are a match to TRDD3. V was pared by 3 bases and J by 5 bases, with 11 bases of the junction left unmatched. The CDR3 is 15 amino acids. The V gene's germline CDR1 is GEAIGNYY and CDR2 EKD.

This sequence joins TRDV2 and TRDJ1; 11 bases match TRDD3. The CDR3 spans 15 residues. CDR1 and CDR2 from the germline V gene are GEAIGNYY and EKD. With V trimmed by 3 bases and J by 4 bases, 6 bases remained unmatched. CDR3: CACDFLGDTHDKLIF. The CDR3 bases are TGTGCCTGTGACTTCCTGGGGGATACTCACGATAAACTCATCTTT.

Points on this clone: The junction departs from the called germline gene at one end, perhaps through a read error. The chain links TRDV2 to TRDJ1; TRDD3 agrees at 13 bases. Germline V lookup: CDR1 GEAIGNYY, CDR2 EKD. This CDR3 comprises 18 residues. CDR3 sequence reads: CACDAILGDTYYTDKLIF. CDR3 nucleotides: TGTGCCTGTGACGCCATACTGGGGGATACGTATTACACCGATAAGCTCATCTTT.

This clone was picked up a small number of times. Given a far larger clone just one base away, this is likely a sequencing read error. Other DNA sequences within the sample encode an identical CDR3. This chain joins TRDV2 and TRDJ3, with a tentative D call TRDD3 (5 bases). The V gene's germline CDR1 is GEAIGNYY and CDR2 EKD. This CDR3 is 18 amino acids long. CDR3 region: CACDTAGLGSWDTRQMFF. In DNA, the CDR3 is TGTGCCTGTGACACCGCGGGGCTGGGCTCCTGGGATACCCGACAGATGTTTTTC.

The table lists this clone with a few counts. TCRdb records a much larger clone's protein for this DNA, with a difference at residue 15 that likely arises from a read error; the protein given is the translation of the DNA. The rearrangement uses TRDV2 and TRDJ3; possibly TRDD3 for D (5 bases). The germline V gene has CDR1 GEAIGNYY and CDR2 EKD. This CDR3 contains 18 residues. The DNA for the CDR3 is TGTGCCTGTGACACCGGCTGGGTTAGCTCCTGGGACACCCGACATATGTTTTTC. It specifies CACDTGWVSSWDTRHMFF.

This clone was observed a few times. This DNA translates differently at residue 10 from the TCRdb protein, which is that of a much larger clone; a read error is likely, and the protein shown is the DNA's own translation. The rearrangement links TRDV2 to TRDJ1, with 8 bases matching TRDD3. From germline, CDR1 is GEAIGNYY and CDR2 EKD. Germline trimming cut 7 bases from V and 3 bases from J; bases unmatched to any gene: 12. The CDR3 has 15 amino acids. The CDR3 protein is CACFVLGVAADKLIF. CDR3 coding DNA: TGTGCCTGCTTCGTACTGGGGGTCGCCGCCGATAAACTCATCTTT.

There are a few counts of this clone. This DNA's translation differs at residue 15 from TCRdb's protein, which comes from a much larger clone; a read error is likely, and the protein shown is translated from the DNA. The V call is TRDV2, the J call TRDJ1, with TRDD3 matching 11 bases. The length of the CDR3 is 18 residues. Germline CDR1 reads GEAIGNYY; CDR2 reads EKD. CDR3 residues: CACDSVLGDKGDTDNLIF. The CDR3 DNA follows: TGTGCCTGTGACAGTGTACTGGGGGATAAGGGGGACACCGATAACCTCATCTTT.

As regards this clone: With a far larger clone one base away, a read error is the likely cause. The same CDR3 also results from other DNA sequences found in this sample. The rearrangement links TRDV2 to TRDJ1, with D unresolved. CDR1 and CDR2 from the germline V gene are GEAIGNYY and EKD. The CDR3 runs 16 residues. Trimming pared 0 bases from V and 2 bases from J, leaving 15 bases between. This CDR3 is CACDTVGDHKTDKLIF. CDR3 sequence (DNA): TGTGCCTGTGACACCGTGGGAGATCATAAAACCGATAAACTCATCTTT.

This clone was recorded a few times. The chain employs TRDV2 and TRDJ1, with 13 nucleotides matching TRDD3. V shed 0 bases, J shed 4 bases, and the junction held 10 bases outside the gene matches. The CDR3 totals 18 residues. Germline V gene data show CDR1 as GEAIGNYY and CDR2 as EKD. As DNA, the CDR3 is TGTGCCTGTGACACCTTACTGGGGGATACGCCGTCTGGCGATAAACTCATCTTT. It translates to CACDTLLGDTPSGDKLIF.

A word on this clone: TCRdb has a much larger clone's protein, which differs at residue 3 from the translation of this DNA, likely because of a read error; what is shown is the protein translated from the DNA. V and J are TRDV2 and TRDJ1, with 8 positions matching TRDD3. CDR3 size: 17 residues. The germline CDR1 and CDR2 sequences are GEAIGNYY and EKD. CDR3 residues: CAYDNLGILGPAGKLIF. The DNA for the CDR3 is TGTGCCTATGACAATCTGGGGATACTGGGACCCGCTGGTAAACTCATCTTT.

With respect to this clone: TCRdb shows a much larger clone's protein in place of this DNA's translation, and the two differ at residue 3, likely through a read error; the protein shown is translated from the DNA. The rearrangement uses TRDV2 and TRDJ1; 7 bases align to TRDD3. CDR1 is GEAIGNYY, CDR2 EKD, per germline. The CDR3 is 15 amino acids. CDR3: CARDPLGTGPDKLIF. DNA of the CDR3: TGTGCCCGTGACCCACTGGGGACTGGACCCGATAAACTCATCTTT.

This clone was seen a few times. This likely stems from a read error, as it lies one base from a far larger clone. Distinct nucleotide sequences in the sample also encode this CDR3. The J gene is TRDJ1, the V gene TRDV2; 12 positions match TRDD3. This CDR3 has 19 residues. Germline V gives CDR1 GEAIGNYY, CDR2 EKD. The V gene end was trimmed by 3 bases and the J gene end by 0 bases; junction bases not matched to a gene: 13. In DNA form, the CDR3 reads TGTGCCTGTGACCCGGTACTGGGGGATACACAGCTGTACACCGATAAACTCATCTTT. It encodes CACDPVLGDTQLYTDKLIF.

This clone showed up just a few times. TCRdb's entry gives the protein of a much larger clone, which mismatches this DNA's translation at residue 14, likely from a read error; the protein reported here is translated from the DNA. The J gene is TRDJ1, the V gene TRDV2, with D perhaps TRDD3 (5 bases). This CDR3 has 16 residues. Germline assignment: CDR1 GEAIGNYY and CDR2 EKD. The CDR3 is CACDELHGVGGDKPIF. The CDR3 nucleotides are TGTGCCTGTGACGAACTGCATGGGGTGGGCGGCGATAAACCCATCTTT.

This clone was picked up a small number of times. TCRdb pairs this DNA with a much larger clone's protein that differs at residue 3, likely a read error; the protein shown was translated from the DNA. The chain joins TRDV2 to TRDJ1; 9 bases agree with TRDD3. The CDR3 totals 16 residues. Germline V lookup: CDR1 GEAIGNYY, CDR2 EKD. In DNA, the CDR3 is TGTGCCCGTGACCCCCTACTGGGGGAGTACACCGATAAACTCATCTTT. This translates into CARDPLLGEYTDKLIF.

This clone ranks as medium-sized (0.01 to 0.1%). The chain links TRDV2 to TRDJ1, with 9 bases that match TRDD3. Germline V gene data show CDR1 as GEAIGNYY and CDR2 as EKD. The CDR3 is made up of 21 amino acids. J lost 0 bases, V lost 0 bases, and 19 bases had no gene match. DNA for the CDR3: TGTGCCTGTGACACCGTTGTCCGGGGGATACTCGGCCCCGGGTACACCGATAAACTCATCTTT. Its protein product is CACDTVVRGILGPGYTDKLIF.

The V gene is TRDV2, the J gene TRDJ3, with 13 bases lining up with TRDD3. The CDR3 covers 21 residues. The junction had 9 bases not matched to a gene; V was cut back by 2 bases and J by 0 bases. Germline V CDR1 and CDR2: GEAIGNYY, EKD. The CDR3 loop reads CACDKVLGDTSDSWDTRQMFF. The CDR3 DNA is TGTGCCTGTGACAAAGTACTGGGGGATACGTCTGACTCCTGGGACACCCGACAGATGTTTTTC.

A word on this clone: This is likely an artifact of a read error, given a far larger clone one base away. Other DNA sequences in the sample encode the same CDR3. This chain uses TRDV2 with TRDJ3, with 8 positions matching TRDD3. CDR1 and CDR2 from the germline V gene are GEAIGNYY and EKD. The CDR3 sequence is 19 residues long. Written as DNA, the CDR3 is TGTGCTTGTGACACCACTGGGGGCTATAGCTCCTGGGACACCCGACAGATGTTTTTC. Translated, it gives CACDTTGGYSSWDTRQMFF.

With regard to this clone: The mismatch at residue 13 between this DNA's translation and the TCRdb protein of a much larger clone likely reflects a read error; the protein shown is translated from the DNA. V is TRDV2 and J is TRDJ1; 13 bases map to TRDD3. The CDR3 extends over 18 amino acids. CDR1 is GEAIGNYY, CDR2 EKD, per germline. Trimming took 3 bases from V and 3 from J; bases not matched to a gene: 12. CDR3 residues: CACDAVLGDTRDADKLIF. CDR3 coding DNA: TGTGCCTGTGACGCCGTACTGGGGGATACGCGGGACGCCGATAAACTCATCTTT.

There are a few counts of this clone. TCRdb's listed protein matches a much larger clone and diverges from this DNA's translation at residue 12, likely through a read error; the protein shown comes from the DNA. J is TRDJ1 and V is TRDV2; D gene uncertain. There are 14 residues in the CDR3. Germline CDR1 is GEAIGNYY and CDR2 is EKD. V lost 1 base, J lost 13 bases, and 21 bases lay in between. CDR3 sequence: CACDTLTQTSEPIF. The CDR3 bases are TGTGCCTGTGACACTCTCACCCAGACGTCGGAACCCATCTTT.

Points on this clone: Given a far larger clone just one base away, this is likely a sequencing read error. The same CDR3 also results from other DNA sequences found in this sample. The chain combines TRDV2 with TRDJ1; the match to TRDD3 covers 9 bases. Germline V gene data show CDR1 as GEAIGNYY and CDR2 as EKD. This CDR3 contains 14 residues. V was clipped by 3 bases and J by 11 bases; unmatched bases: 12. CDR3 in DNA: TGTGCCTGTGACTTTCTGGGGGATCGAGGTAAGCTCATCTTT. Translating gives CACDFLGDRGKLIF.

There are a few counts of this clone. TCRdb records a much larger clone's protein for this DNA, with a difference at residue 13 that likely arises from a read error; the protein given is the translation of the DNA. This rearrangement joins TRDV2 to TRDJ1, with D perhaps TRDD3 (6 bases). This CDR3 has 17 amino acids. CDR1 and CDR2 from the germline V gene are GEAIGNYY and EKD. The CDR3 DNA reads TGTGCCTGTGACACCGTTGGGGGGAAAACGGATACCGTTAAACTCATCTTT. Its protein is CACDTVGGKTDTVKLIF.

Details on this clone: A far larger clone is just one base off, so this is likely a read error. At the DNA level, this CDR3 is encoded by other sequences in the same sample as well. The chain uses TRDV2 and TRDJ1; 11 bases agree with TRDD3. The CDR3 is 16 amino acids. The germline gives CDR1 GEAIGNYY, CDR2 EKD. The CDR3 sequence is CACYSITGGYVDKLIF. CDR3 coding DNA: TGTGCCTGTTATTCGATTACTGGGGGATATGTCGATAAGCTCATCTTT.

The rearrangement joins TRDV2 to TRDJ1; 7 bases fit TRDD3. The V segment lost 3 bases and the J segment 0 bases; nucleotides outside the gene matches: 9. CDR3 length: 16 amino acids. From germline, CDR1 is GEAIGNYY and CDR2 EKD. CDR3 loop: CACDPTGALYTDKLIF. In DNA, the CDR3 is TGTGCCTGTGACCCGACTGGGGCCCTGTACACCGATAAACTCATCTTT.

This clone was counted only a few times. A clone one base away is much larger, so this may be a read error. The sample contains more than one DNA sequence encoding this CDR3. This chain joins TRDV2 and TRDJ1, with D possibly matching TRDD3 (5 bases). Trimming took off 0 bases at V and 0 bases at J, with 22 bases between the two ends. Germline V lookup: CDR1 GEAIGNYY, CDR2 EKD. The CDR3 sequence is 19 residues long. This CDR3 reads CACDTVGGAGARYTDKLIF. For the CDR3, the DNA is TGTGCCTGTGACACCGTAGGGGGTGCTGGAGCACGGTACACCGATAAACTCATCTTT.

This clone was picked up a small number of times. This probably arose from a read error, given a far larger clone one base away. Other DNA sequences in the same sample also yield this CDR3. The V call is TRDV2, the J call TRDJ1; tentatively, D is TRDD3 (7 bases). Germline V lookup: CDR1 GEAIGNYY, CDR2 EKD. CDR3 size: 19 residues. The CDR3, as DNA: TGCGCCTGTGACACAGTCTCCTACGTGGGGGAGGTGTACACCGATAAACTCATCTTT. It codes for CACDTVSYVGEVYTDKLIF.